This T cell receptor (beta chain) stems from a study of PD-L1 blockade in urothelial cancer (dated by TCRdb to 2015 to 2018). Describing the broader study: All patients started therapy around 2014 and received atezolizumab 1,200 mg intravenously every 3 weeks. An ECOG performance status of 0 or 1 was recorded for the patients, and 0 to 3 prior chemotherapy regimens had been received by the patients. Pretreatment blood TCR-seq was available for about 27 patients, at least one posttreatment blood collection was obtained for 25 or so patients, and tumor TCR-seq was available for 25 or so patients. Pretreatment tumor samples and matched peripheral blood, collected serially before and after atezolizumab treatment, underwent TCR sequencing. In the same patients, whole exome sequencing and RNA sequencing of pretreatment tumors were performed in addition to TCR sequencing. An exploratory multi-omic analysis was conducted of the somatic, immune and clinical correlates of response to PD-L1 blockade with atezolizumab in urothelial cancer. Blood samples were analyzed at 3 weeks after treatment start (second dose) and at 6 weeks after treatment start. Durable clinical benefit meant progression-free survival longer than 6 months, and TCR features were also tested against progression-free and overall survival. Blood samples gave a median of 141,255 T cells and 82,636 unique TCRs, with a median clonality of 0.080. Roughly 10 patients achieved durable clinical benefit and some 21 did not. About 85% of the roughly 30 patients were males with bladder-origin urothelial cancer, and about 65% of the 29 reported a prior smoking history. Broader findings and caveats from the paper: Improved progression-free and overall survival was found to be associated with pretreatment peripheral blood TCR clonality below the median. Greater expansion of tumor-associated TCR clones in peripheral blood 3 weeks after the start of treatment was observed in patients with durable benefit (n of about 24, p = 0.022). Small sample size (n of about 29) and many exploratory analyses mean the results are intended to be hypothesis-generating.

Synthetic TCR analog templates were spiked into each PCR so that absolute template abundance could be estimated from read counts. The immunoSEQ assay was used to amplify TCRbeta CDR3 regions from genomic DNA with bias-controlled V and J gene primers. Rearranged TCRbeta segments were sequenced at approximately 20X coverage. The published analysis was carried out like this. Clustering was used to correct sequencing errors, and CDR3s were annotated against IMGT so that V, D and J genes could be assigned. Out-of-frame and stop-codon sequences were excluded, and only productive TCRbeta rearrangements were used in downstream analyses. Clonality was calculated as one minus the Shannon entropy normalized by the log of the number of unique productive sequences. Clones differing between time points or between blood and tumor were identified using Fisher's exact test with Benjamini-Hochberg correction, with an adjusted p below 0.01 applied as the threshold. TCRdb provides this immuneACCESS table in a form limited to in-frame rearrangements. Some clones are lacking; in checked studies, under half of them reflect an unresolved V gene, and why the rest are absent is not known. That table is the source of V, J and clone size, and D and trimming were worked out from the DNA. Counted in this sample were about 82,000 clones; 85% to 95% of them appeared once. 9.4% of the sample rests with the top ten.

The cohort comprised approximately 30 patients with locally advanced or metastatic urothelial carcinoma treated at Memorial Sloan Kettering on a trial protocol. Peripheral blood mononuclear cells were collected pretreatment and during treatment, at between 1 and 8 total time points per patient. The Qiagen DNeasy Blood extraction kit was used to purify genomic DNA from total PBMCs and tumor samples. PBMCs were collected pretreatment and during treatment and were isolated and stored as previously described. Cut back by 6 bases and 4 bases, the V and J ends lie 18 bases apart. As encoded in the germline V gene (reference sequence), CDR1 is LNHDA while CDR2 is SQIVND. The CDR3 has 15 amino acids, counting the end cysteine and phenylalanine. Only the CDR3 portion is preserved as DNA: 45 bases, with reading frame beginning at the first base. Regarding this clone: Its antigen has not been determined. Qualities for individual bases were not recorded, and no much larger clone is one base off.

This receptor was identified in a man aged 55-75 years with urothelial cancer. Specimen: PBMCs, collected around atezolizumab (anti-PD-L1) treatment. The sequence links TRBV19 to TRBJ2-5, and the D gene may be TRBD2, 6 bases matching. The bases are TGTGCCAGTAGATCTCTTGGGGGGTCGGGAGAGACCCAGTACTTC. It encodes CASRSLGGSGETQYF. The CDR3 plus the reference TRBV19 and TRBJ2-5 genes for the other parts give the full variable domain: DGGITQSPKYLFRKEGQNVTLSCEQNLNHDAMYWYRQDPGQGLRLIYYSQIVNDFQKGDIAEGYSVSREKKESFPLTVTSAQKNPTAFYLCASRSLGGSGETQYFGPGTRLLVL.